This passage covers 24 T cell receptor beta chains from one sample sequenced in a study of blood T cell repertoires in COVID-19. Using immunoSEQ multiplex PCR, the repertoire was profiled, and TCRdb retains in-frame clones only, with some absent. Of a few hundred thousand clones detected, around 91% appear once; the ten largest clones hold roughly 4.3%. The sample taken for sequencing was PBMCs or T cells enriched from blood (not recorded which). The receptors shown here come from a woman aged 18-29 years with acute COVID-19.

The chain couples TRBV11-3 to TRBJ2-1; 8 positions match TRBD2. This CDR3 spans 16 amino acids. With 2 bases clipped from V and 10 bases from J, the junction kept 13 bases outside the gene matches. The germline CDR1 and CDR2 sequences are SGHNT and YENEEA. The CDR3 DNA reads TGTGCCAGCAGCTTACGTCCGGCGGGAGGTCGGGGGGAGCAGTTCTTC. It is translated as CASSLRPAGGRGEQFF.

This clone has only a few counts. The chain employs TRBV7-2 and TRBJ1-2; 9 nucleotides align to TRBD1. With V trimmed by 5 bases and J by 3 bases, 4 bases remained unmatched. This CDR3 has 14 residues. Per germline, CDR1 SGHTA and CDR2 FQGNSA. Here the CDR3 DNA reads TGTGCCAGCAGCCCACAGGGGGCGGACTATGGCTACACCTTC. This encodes CASSPQGADYGYTF.

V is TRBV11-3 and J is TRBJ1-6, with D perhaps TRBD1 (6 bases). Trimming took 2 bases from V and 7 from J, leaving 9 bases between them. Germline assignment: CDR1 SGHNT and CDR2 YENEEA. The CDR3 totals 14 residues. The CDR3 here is CASSLSGANSPLHF. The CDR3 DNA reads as TGTGCCAGCAGCTTATCAGGGGCGAATTCACCCCTCCACTTT.

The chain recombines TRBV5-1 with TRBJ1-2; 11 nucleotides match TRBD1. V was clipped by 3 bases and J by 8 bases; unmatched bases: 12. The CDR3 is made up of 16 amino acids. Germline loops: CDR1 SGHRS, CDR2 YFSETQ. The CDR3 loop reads CASSWVSGQGVKGYTF. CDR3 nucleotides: TGCGCCAGCAGCTGGGTGTCGGGACAGGGGGTAAAGGGCTACACCTTC.

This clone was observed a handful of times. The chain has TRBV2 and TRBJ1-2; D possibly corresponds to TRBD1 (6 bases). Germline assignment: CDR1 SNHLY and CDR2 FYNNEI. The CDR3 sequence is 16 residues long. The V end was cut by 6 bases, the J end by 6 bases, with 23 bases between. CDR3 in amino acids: CASRLLSGLAGDGYTF. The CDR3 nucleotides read TGTGCCAGCAGACTTCTTTCGGGCCTAGCAGGGGATGGCTACACCTTC.

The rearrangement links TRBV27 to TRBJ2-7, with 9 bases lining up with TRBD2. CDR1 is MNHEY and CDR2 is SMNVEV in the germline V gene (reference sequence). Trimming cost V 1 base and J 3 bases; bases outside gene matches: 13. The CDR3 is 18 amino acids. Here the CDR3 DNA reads TGTGCCAGCAGTTTATATAAGGGTTCGCCTAGCGGGGTCTACGAGCAGTACTTC. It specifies CASSLYKGSPSGVYEQYF.

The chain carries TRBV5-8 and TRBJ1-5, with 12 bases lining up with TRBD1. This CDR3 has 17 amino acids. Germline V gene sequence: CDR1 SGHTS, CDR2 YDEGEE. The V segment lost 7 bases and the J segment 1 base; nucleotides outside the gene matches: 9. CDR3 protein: CASGPGQGAWSNQPQHF. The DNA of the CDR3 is TGTGCCAGCGGACCGGGACAGGGGGCCTGGAGCAATCAGCCCCAGCATTTT.

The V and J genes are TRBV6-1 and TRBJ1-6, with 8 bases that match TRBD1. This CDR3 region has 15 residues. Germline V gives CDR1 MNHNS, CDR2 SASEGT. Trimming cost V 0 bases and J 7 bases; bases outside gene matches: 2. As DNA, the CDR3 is TGTGCCAGCAGTGAAGCGGCAGGGGGCAATTCACCCCTCCACTTT. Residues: CASSEAAGGNSPLHF.

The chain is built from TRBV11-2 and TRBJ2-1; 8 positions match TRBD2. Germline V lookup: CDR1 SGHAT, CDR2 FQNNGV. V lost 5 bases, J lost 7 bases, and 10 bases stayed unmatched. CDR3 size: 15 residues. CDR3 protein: CASSDLAGPRNEQFF. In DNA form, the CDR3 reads TGTGCCAGCAGCGATCTAGCGGGTCCTCGGAATGAGCAGTTCTTC.

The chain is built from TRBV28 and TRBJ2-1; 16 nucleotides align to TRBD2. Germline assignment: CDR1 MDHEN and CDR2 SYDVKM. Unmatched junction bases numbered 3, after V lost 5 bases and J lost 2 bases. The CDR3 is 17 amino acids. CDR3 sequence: CASSLGLAGGPYNEQFF. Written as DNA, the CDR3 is TGTGCCAGCAGTCTGGGACTAGCGGGAGGGCCCTACAATGAGCAGTTCTTC.

The CDR3 sequence is CASTPWGGANTGELFF. Written as DNA, the CDR3 is TGTGCCAGCACCCCATGGGGAGGGGCTAACACCGGGGAGCTGTTTTTT. The V call is TRBV6-2 or TRBV6-3, the J call TRBJ2-2; the match to TRBD2 covers 7 bases. This CDR3 has 16 residues. V dropped 7 bases and J dropped 2; count of bases not matched to a gene: 10. The germline gives CDR1 MNHEY, CDR2 SVGEGT.

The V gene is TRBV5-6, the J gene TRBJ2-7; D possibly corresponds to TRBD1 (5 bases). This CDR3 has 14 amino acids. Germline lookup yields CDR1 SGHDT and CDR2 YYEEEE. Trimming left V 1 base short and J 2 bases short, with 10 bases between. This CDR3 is CASSLLGRAYEQYF. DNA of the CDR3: TGTGCCAGCAGCTTGTTGGGCAGGGCCTACGAGCAGTACTTC.

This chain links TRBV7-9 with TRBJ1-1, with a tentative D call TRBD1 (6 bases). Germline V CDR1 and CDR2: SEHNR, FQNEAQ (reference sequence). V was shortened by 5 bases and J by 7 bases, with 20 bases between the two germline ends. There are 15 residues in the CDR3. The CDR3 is CASSRIQGRRGEAFF. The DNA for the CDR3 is TGTGCCAGCAGCCGCATACAGGGAAGAAGGGGTGAAGCTTTCTTT.

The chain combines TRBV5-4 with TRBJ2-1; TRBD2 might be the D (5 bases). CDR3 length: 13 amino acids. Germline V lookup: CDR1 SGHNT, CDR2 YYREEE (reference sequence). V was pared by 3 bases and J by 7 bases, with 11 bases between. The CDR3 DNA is TGTGCCAGCAGCTCCCAACTAGTAAATGAGCAGTTCTTC. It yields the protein CASSSQLVNEQFF. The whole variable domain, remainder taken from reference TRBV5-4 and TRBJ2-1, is ETGVTQSPTHLIKTRGQQVTLRCSSQSGHNTVSWYQQALGQGPQFIFQYYREEENGRGNFPPRFSGLQFPNYSSELNVNALELDDSALYLCASSSQLVNEQFFGPGTRLTVL.

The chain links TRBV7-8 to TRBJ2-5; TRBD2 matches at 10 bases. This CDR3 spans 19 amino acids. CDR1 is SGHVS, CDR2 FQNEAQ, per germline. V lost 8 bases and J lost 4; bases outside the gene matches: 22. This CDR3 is CASRRTGDSAGGGGETQYF. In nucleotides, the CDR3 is TGTGCCAGCCGCCGGACAGGCGACTCAGCGGGAGGGGGCGGAGAGACCCAGTACTTC.

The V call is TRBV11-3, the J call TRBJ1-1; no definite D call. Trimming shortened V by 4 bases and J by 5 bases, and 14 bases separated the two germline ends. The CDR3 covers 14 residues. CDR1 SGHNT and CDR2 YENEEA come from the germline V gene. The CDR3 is CASSSDPGETEAFF. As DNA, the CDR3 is TGTGCCAGCAGCTCGGACCCCGGGGAAACTGAAGCTTTCTTT.

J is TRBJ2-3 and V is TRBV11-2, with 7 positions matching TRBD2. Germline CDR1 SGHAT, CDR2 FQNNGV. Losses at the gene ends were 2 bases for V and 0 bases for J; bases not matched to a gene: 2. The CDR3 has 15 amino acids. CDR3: CASSLLAASTDTQYF. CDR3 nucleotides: TGTGCCAGCAGCTTACTAGCGGCGAGCACAGATACGCAGTATTTT.

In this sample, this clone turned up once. CDR3 residues: CASSSPTGVRPQSYNEQFF. The CDR3 nucleotides are TGTGCCAGCAGTTCCCCGACAGGGGTAAGGCCTCAATCCTACAATGAGCAGTTCTTC. The gene calls are TRBV28 and TRBJ2-1; 8 nucleotides match TRBD1. CDR3 length: 19 residues. V lost 4 bases, J lost 1 base, and 15 bases stayed unmatched. Germline V gives CDR1 MDHEN, CDR2 SYDVKM.

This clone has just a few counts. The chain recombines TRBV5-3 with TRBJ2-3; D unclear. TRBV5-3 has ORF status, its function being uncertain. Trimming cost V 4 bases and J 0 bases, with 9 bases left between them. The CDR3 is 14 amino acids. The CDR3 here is CARSQTRSTDTQYF. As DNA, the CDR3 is TGTGCCAGAAGCCAGACTCGTAGCACAGATACGCAGTATTTT.

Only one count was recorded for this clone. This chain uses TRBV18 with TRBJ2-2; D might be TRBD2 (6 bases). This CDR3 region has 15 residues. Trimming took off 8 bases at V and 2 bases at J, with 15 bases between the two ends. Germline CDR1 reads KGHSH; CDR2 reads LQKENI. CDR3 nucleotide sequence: TGTGCCAGCCGTCTTGGGGGGAGTAACACCGGGGAGCTGTTTTTT. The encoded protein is CASRLGGSNTGELFF.

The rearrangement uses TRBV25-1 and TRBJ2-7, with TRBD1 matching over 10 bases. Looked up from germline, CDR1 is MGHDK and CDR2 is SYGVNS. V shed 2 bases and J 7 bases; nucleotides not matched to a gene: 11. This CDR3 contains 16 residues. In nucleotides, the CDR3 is TGTGCCAGCAGTGAAAGCAGAACGGGGACAGGGGAAGAGCAGTACTTC. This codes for CASSESRTGTGEEQYF.

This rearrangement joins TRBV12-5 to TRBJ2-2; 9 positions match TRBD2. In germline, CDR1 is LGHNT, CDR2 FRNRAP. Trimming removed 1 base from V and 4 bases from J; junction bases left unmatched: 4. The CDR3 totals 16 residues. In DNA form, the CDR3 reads TGTGCTAGTGGTTTGGGACTAGCGGAGATCACCGGGGAGCTGTTTTTT. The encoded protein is CASGLGLAEITGELFF.

The CDR3 spells CASSFLISAGDTEAFF. For the CDR3, the DNA is TGTGCCAGCAGTTTCTTAATTTCTGCAGGGGACACTGAAGCTTTCTTT. The genes are TRBV28 and TRBJ1-1; D is possibly TRBD1 (6 bases). Trimming pared 3 bases from V and 3 bases from J, leaving 17 bases between. There are 16 residues in the CDR3. CDR1 is MDHEN, CDR2 SYDVKM, per germline.

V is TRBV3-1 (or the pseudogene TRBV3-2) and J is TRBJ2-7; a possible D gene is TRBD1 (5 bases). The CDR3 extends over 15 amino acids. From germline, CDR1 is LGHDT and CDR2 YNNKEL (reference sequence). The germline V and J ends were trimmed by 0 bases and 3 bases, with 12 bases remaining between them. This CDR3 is CASSQEGTGNYEQYF. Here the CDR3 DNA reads TGTGCCAGCAGCCAAGAAGGTACAGGCAACTACGAGCAGTACTTC.